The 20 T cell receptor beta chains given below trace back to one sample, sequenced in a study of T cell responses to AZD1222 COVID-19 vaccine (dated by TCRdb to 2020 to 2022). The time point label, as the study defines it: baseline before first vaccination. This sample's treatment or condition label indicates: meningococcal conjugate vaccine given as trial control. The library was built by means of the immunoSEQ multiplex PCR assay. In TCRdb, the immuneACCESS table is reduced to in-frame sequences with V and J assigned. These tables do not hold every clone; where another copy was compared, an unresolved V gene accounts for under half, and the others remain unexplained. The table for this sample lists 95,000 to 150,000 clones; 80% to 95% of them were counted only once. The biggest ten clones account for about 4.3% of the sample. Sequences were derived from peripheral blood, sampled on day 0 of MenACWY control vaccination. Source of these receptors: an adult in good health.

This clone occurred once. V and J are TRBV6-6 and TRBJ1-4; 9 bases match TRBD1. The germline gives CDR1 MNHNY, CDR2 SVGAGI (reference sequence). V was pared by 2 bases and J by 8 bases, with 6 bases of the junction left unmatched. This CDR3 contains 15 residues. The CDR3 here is CASSYTQGAGEKLFF. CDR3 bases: TGTGCCAGCAGTTACACACAGGGGGCTGGGGAAAAACTGTTTTTT.

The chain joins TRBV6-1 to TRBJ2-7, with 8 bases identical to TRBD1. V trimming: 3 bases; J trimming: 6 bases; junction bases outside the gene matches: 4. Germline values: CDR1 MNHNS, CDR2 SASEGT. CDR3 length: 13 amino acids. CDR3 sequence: CASSDGRGPEQYV. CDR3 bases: TGTGCCAGCAGTGATGGCAGGGGGCCCGAGCAGTACGTC.

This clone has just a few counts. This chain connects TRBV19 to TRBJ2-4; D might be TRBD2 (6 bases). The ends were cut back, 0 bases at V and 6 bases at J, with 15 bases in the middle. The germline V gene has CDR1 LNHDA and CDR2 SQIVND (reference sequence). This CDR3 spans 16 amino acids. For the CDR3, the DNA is TGTGCCAGTAGTATAGATTATAGCGGCTCAGTAAACATTCAGTACTTC. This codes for CASSIDYSGSVNIQYF. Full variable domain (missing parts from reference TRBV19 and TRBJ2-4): DGGITQSPKYLFRKEGQNVTLSCEQNLNHDAMYWYRQDPGQGLRLIYYSQIVNDFQKGDIAEGYSVSREKKESFPLTVTSAQKNPTAFYLCASSIDYSGSVNIQYFGAGTRLSVL.

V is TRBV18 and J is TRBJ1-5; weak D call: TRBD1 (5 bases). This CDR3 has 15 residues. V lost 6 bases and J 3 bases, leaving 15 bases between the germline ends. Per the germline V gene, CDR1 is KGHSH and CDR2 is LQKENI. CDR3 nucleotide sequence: TGTGCCAGCTCCCCCGGGACCGGACCCAATCAGCCCCAGCATTTT. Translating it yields CASSPGTGPNQPQHF.

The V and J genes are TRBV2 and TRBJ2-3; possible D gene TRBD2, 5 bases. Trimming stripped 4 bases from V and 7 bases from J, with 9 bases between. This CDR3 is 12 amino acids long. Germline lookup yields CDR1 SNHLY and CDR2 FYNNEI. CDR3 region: CASSATTYTQYF. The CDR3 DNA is TGTGCCAGCAGTGCGACTACCTATACGCAGTATTTT.

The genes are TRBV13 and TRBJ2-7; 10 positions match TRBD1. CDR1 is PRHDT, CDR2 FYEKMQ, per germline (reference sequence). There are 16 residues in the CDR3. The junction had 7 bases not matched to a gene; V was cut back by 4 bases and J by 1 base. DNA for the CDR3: TGTGCCAGCAGCTCCAGCGGACAGGGGGGTTCCTACGAGCAGTACGTC. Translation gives CASSSSGQGGSYEQYV.

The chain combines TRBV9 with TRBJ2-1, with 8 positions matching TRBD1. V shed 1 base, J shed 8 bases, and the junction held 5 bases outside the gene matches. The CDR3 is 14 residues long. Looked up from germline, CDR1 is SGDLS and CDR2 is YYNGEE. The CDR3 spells CASSVLQGVDEQFF. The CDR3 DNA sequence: TGTGCCAGCAGCGTATTACAGGGGGTGGATGAGCAGTTCTTC.

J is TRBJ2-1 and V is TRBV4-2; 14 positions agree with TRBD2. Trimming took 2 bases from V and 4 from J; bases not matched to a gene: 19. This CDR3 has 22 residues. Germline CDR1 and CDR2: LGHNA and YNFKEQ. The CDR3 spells CASSQRRTRGLAGAGVYNEQFF. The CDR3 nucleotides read TGTGCCAGCAGCCAACGCCGAACCAGGGGACTAGCGGGAGCGGGGGTTTACAATGAGCAGTTCTTC.

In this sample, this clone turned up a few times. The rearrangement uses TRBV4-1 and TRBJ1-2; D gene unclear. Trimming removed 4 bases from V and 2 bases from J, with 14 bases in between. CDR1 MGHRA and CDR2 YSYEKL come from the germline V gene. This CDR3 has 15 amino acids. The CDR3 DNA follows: TGCGCCAGCAGCCCCCTGCTCTACGGAAACTATGGCTACACCTTC. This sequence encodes CASSPLLYGNYGYTF.

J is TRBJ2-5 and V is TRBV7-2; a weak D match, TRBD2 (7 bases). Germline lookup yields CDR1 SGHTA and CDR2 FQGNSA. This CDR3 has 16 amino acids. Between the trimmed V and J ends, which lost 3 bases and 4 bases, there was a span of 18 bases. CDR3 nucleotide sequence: TGTGCCAGCAGCTTCGGAGGGGGGGGGTTCGGAGAGACCCAGTACTTC. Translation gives CASSFGGGGFGETQYF.

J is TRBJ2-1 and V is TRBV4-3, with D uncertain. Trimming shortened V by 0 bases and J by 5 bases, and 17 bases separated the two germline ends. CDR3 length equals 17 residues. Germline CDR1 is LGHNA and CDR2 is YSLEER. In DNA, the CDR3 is TGCGCCAGCAGCCAAGAAATTGGGTGGAAGGGAAACAATGAGCAGTTCTTC. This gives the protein CASSQEIGWKGNNEQFF.

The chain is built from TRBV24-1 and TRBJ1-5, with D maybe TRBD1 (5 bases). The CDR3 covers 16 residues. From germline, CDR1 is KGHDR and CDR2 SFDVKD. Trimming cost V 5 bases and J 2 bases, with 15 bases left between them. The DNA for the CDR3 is TGTGCCACCAGTGGGGGCAGCTCCTGGGGCAATCAGCCCCAGCATTTT. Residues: CATSGGSSWGNQPQHF.

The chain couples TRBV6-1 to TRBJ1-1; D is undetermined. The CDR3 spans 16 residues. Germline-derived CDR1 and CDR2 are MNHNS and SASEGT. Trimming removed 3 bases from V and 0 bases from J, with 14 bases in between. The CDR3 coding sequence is TGTGCCAGCAGTGAGTCCCCGGGGAATATGAACACTGAAGCTTTCTTT. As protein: CASSESPGNMNTEAFF.

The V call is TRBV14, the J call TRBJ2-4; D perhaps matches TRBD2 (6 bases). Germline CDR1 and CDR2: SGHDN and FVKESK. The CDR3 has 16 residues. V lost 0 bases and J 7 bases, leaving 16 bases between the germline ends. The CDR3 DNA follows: TGTGCCAGCAGCCAAGACCCGTTCGGGGGTTCGAACATTCAGTACTTC. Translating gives CASSQDPFGGSNIQYF.

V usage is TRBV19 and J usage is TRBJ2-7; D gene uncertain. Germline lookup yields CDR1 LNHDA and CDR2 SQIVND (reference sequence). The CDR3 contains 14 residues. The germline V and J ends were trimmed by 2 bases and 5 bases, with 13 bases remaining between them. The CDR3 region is CASSISPHKHEQYF. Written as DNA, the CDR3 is TGTGCCAGTAGTATATCCCCCCACAAACACGAGCAGTACTTC.

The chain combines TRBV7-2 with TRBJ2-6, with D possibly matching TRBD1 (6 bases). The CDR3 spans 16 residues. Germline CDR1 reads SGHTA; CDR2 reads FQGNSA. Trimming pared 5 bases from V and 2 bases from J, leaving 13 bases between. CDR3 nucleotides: TGTGCCAGCAGCACAGCAGGGGACCCTGGGGCCAACGTCCTGACTTTC. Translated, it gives CASSTAGDPGANVLTF.

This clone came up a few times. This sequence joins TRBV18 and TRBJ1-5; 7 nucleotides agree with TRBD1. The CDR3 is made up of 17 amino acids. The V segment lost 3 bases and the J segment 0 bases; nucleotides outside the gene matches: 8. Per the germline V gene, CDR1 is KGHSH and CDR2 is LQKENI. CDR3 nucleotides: TGTGCCAGCTCACCGGGGACAGTGAGTTATAGCAATCAGCCCCAGCATTTT. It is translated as CASSPGTVSYSNQPQHF.

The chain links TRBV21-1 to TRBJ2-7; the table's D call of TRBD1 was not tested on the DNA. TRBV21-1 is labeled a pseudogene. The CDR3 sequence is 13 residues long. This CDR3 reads CASSTPQGHEQYV. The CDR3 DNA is TGTGCCAGCAGCACTCCACAGGGCCACGAGCAGTACGTC.

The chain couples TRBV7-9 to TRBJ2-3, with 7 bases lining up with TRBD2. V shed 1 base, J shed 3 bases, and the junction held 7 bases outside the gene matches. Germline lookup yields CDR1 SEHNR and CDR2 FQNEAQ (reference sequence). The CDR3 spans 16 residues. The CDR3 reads CASSLEGGSVTDTQYF. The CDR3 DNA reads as TGTGCCAGCAGCTTAGAGGGCGGGAGTGTAACAGATACGCAGTATTTT.

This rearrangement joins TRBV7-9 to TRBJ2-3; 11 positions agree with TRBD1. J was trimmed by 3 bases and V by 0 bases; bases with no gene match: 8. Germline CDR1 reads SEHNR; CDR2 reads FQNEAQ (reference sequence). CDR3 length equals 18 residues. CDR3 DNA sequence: TGTGCCAGCAGCTTAGCTCAGGGACAGGGGGACTGGACAGATACGCAGTATTTT. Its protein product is CASSLAQGQGDWTDTQYF. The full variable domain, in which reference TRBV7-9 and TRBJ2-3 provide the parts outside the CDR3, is DTGVSQNPRHKITKRGQNVTFRCDPISEHNRLYWYRQTLGQGPEFLTYFQNEAQLEKSRLLSDRFSAERPKGSFSTLEIQRTEQGDSAMYLCASSLAQGQGDWTDTQYFGPGTRLTVL.